The 9 T cell receptor beta chains below come from one sample, sequenced in a study of human T cells and chemical hapten exposure. Individual cDNA molecules received unique molecular identifiers in the library. TCRdb used MiXCR to reprocess the reads, holding one entry per CDR3 protein. This table holds over 4,500 distinct CDR3 sequences, 50% to 60% found once. The treatment denotes: therapeutic diphenylcyclopropenone sensitization with weekly scalp DPC. The input for sequencing was whole blood, taken before DPC sensitization or 2, 6, or about 24 weeks after (not recorded which). These receptors all come from an adult with alopecia areata. Some clones in this sample may be carry-over from other donors' samples. This table probably holds off-target reads from a library built for another chain.

The chain couples TRBV6-1 to TRBJ2-7; a weak D match, TRBD2 (6 bases). CDR1 and CDR2 (germline): MNHNS, SASEGT. The CDR3 has 16 amino acids. The V gene lost 4 bases and the J gene lost 7 bases, with 23 bases spanning the gap. Written as DNA, the CDR3 is TGTGCCAGCAGTGCGGCCGGGACTCGCTCACTGGGTGAGCAGTACTTC. Amino acid sequence: CASSAAGTRSLGEQYF.

This clonotype was seen a handful of times. The J gene is TRBJ2-7, the V gene TRBV19, with 9 positions matching TRBD1. J gave up 2 bases and V 6 bases, and 8 bases lay outside the gene matches. Looked up from germline, CDR1 is LNHDA and CDR2 is SQIVND (reference sequence). The CDR3 has 15 amino acids. CDR3: CASRGQGMTTYEQYF. Here the CDR3 DNA reads TGTGCCAGTAGGGGACAGGGTATGACGACCTACGAGCAGTACTTC.

The chain employs TRBV12-3 or TRBV12-4 and TRBJ1-1; TRBD1 aligns across 9 bases. The CDR3 sequence is 14 residues long. The ends lost 9 bases at V and 5 bases at J; junction bases unmatched: 10. The CDR3 here is CASTATGGGTEAFF. CDR3 DNA sequence: TGTGCCAGTACAGCTACAGGGGGCGGGACTGAAGCTTTCTTT.

V is TRBV20-1 and J is TRBJ2-7; 8 bases match TRBD2. The CDR3 length is 14 residues. Per the germline V gene, CDR1 is DFQATT and CDR2 is SNEGSKA (reference sequence). With V trimmed by 3 bases and J by 6 bases, 10 bases remained unmatched. The DNA of the CDR3 is TGCAGTGCTAGTAGAGCGGGAGTTCGCGGCGAGCAGTACTTC. This codes for CSASRAGVRGEQYF.

Here the CDR3 DNA reads TGCAGTGCTAGAGCTACAGCGTTTACGTACGAGCAGTACTTC. This sequence encodes CSARATAFTYEQYF. This rearrangement joins TRBV20-1 to TRBJ2-7, with D unresolved. The CDR3 has 14 residues. Germline V CDR1 and CDR2: DFQATT, SNEGSKA (reference sequence). V dropped 1 base and J dropped 4 bases, with 14 bases sitting between them.

This clonotype has only a few counts. The chain joins TRBV11-3 to TRBJ2-7, with a possible D match to TRBD1 (6 bases). The CDR3 extends over 15 amino acids. V was trimmed by 5 bases and J by 0 bases, leaving 14 bases between them. Germline V gives CDR1 SGHNT, CDR2 YENEEA. The CDR3 DNA is TGTGCCAGCAGCGCTCAGGGGAAGGGCTCCTACGAGCAGTACTTC. Protein product: CASSAQGKGSYEQYF.

The rearrangement joins TRBV11-2 to TRBJ2-2; no clear D. Germline lookup yields CDR1 SGHAT and CDR2 FQNNGV. There are 13 residues in the CDR3. Trimming left V 3 bases short and J 5 bases short, with 7 bases between. In DNA, the CDR3 is TGTGCCAGCAGCTTCCTGAGGACCGGGGAGCTGTTTTTT. It encodes CASSFLRTGELFF.

The chain combines TRBV7-2 with TRBJ2-3; D perhaps matches TRBD2 (6 bases). The V end lost 4 bases, the J end lost 4 bases, and 12 bases lay between the germline ends. From germline, CDR1 is SGHTA and CDR2 FQGNSA. This CDR3 comprises 14 residues. CDR3 nucleotides: TGTGCCAGCAGCTCCACTAGCCCGGCAGATACGCAGTATTTT. It encodes CASSSTSPADTQYF.

The gene calls are TRBV18 and TRBJ2-5, with 7 bases identical to TRBD1. The germline CDR1 and CDR2 sequences are KGHSH and LQKENI. J lost 0 bases, V lost 2 bases, and 3 bases had no gene match. There are 15 residues in the CDR3. CDR3 in amino acids: CASSPGGQYQETQYF. The CDR3 nucleotides are TGTGCCAGCTCACCAGGGGGACAGTACCAAGAGACCCAGTACTTC.